These 31 T cell receptor beta chains share one sample of origin, sequenced in a study of cytomegalovirus exposure and HLA in healthy donors. 60 Vbeta and 13 Jbeta primers were used in PCR. The method was immunoSEQ multiplex PCR; TCRdb's version includes in-frame clones alone and lacks a portion of them. Of over 130,000 clones listed, over 60% were seen once; the top ten hold approximately 1.8%. Sequencing used PBMCs. These receptors were taken from a man aged 35 to 55 in good health and CMV-seronegative.

This chain links TRBV4-1 with TRBJ2-2, with unresolved D. V was cut by 6 bases and J by 5 bases, with 4 bases left in between. Germline-derived CDR1 and CDR2 are MGHRA and YSYEKL. CDR3 length equals 11 residues. The CDR3 loop is CASSSTGELFF. The CDR3 DNA follows: TGCGCCAGCAGTAGTACCGGGGAGCTGTTTTTT.

This rearrangement joins TRBV6-5 to TRBJ1-2; D gene uncertain. Germline-derived CDR1 and CDR2 are MNHEY and SVGAGI. The CDR3 spans 16 residues. The V gene lost 2 bases and the J gene lost 4 bases, with 17 bases spanning the gap. The CDR3 sequence: CASSYANPEDTYGYTF. The CDR3 bases are TGTGCCAGCAGTTACGCGAATCCCGAGGATACCTATGGCTACACCTTC.

This clone is a singleton in its sample. DNA of the CDR3: TGTGCCAGCAGGACGGGACAGGGGGCGCAAGGGGCTCCCTACGAGCAGTACTTC. Translating it yields CASRTGQGAQGAPYEQYF. J is TRBJ2-5 and V is TRBV28; 12 bases fit TRBD1. TRBJ2-7 explains the end of the DNA better; the J call may be wrong. The CDR3 extends over 18 amino acids. Germline V lookup: CDR1 MDHEN, CDR2 SYDVKM.

This clone has only one observation. The chain carries TRBV11-2 and TRBJ1-2; 8 bases are a match to TRBD1. V trimming: 7 bases; J trimming: 5 bases; junction bases outside the gene matches: 9. Germline assignment: CDR1 SGHAT and CDR2 FQNNGV. The CDR3 has 14 amino acids. The CDR3 DNA sequence: TGTGCCAGCAAAATGACAGGGGCGGAGTATGGCTACACCTTC. Translating it yields CASKMTGAEYGYTF.

The chain employs TRBV5-3 and TRBJ2-5; tentatively, D is TRBD2 (6 bases). TRBV5-3 is flagged as an ORF with uncertain function. This CDR3 is 14 amino acids long. The V end lost 10 bases, the J end lost 0 bases, and 16 bases lay between the germline ends. The CDR3 region is CAGTPGGNQETQYF. In nucleotides, the CDR3 is TGTGCCGGCACCCCGGGCGGGAACCAAGAGACCCAGTACTTC.

This clone was counted a single time. The V and J genes are TRBV30 and TRBJ1-6, with 7 bases aligning to TRBD1. V shed 0 bases and J 7 bases; nucleotides not matched to a gene: 3. The CDR3 loop spans 14 amino acids. Germline CDR1 and CDR2: GTSNPN and SVGIG (reference sequence). The DNA for the CDR3 is TGTGCCTGGAGTGTACCAGGGGGGAATTCACCCCTCCACTTT. It specifies CAWSVPGGNSPLHF.

The sample holds a few counts of this clone. The chain combines TRBV19 with TRBJ1-2; TRBD1 is a possible D gene (5 bases). Trimming took off 7 bases at V and 5 bases at J, with 20 bases between the two ends. There are 15 residues in the CDR3. Germline CDR1 LNHDA, CDR2 SQIVND (reference sequence). The DNA of the CDR3 is TGTGCCAGTAATTACGAAGGGGCGCGGTGGTATGGCTACACCTTC. Protein: CASNYEGARWYGYTF.

This clone was recorded only once. This chain connects TRBV7-9 to TRBJ2-1, with 12 bases lining up with TRBD2. J lost 6 bases, V lost 1 base, and 1 base had no gene match. Germline V lookup: CDR1 SEHNR, CDR2 FQNEAQ (reference sequence). This CDR3 comprises 15 residues. The DNA of the CDR3 is TGTGCCAGCAGCTTAGGACTAGCGGGGGTCAATGAGCAGTTCTTC. Translating gives CASSLGLAGVNEQFF. Complete variable domain (other parts from reference TRBV7-9 and TRBJ2-1): DTGVSQNPRHKITKRGQNVTFRCDPISEHNRLYWYRQTLGQGPEFLTYFQNEAQLEKSRLLSDRFSAERPKGSFSTLEIQRTEQGDSAMYLCASSLGLAGVNEQFFGPGTRLTVL.

The chain combines TRBV28 with TRBJ2-1, with 8 bases matching TRBD2. Germline CDR1 and CDR2: MDHEN and SYDVKM. The junction had 9 bases not matched to a gene; V was cut back by 3 bases and J by 8 bases. The CDR3 contains 15 residues. In nucleotides, the CDR3 is TGTGCCAGCAGTTTCCCGACTGGACTAGCAGATGAGCAGTTCTTC. Protein product: CASSFPTGLADEQFF. The variable domain in full, with the rest retrieved from reference TRBV28 and TRBJ2-1, is DVKVTQSSRYLVKRTGEKVFLECVQDMDHENMFWYRQDPGLGLRLIYFSYDVKMKEKGDIPEGYSVSREKKERFSLILESASTNQTSMYLCASSFPTGLADEQFFGPGTRLTVL.

The rearrangement uses TRBV19 and TRBJ1-1; no clear D gene. Trimming shortened V by 0 bases and J by 1 base, and 9 bases separated the two germline ends. CDR1 is LNHDA, CDR2 SQIVND, per germline (reference sequence). This CDR3 is 15 amino acids long. The CDR3 spells CASSIESLANTEAFF. The CDR3 DNA reads as TGTGCCAGTAGTATAGAGTCCTTGGCGAACACTGAAGCTTTCTTT.

The V call is TRBV7-9, the J call TRBJ1-2, with D perhaps TRBD1 (5 bases). This CDR3 is built from 14 residues. CDR1 and CDR2 (germline): SEHNR, FQNEAQ (reference sequence). V dropped 5 bases and J dropped 8 bases, with 18 bases sitting between them. CDR3 sequence (DNA): TGTGCCAGCAGCCAACCCCAGGGTACGAAAGGCTACACCTTC. Protein product: CASSQPQGTKGYTF.

This chain links TRBV7-2 with TRBJ2-1; 8 positions agree with TRBD2. The CDR3 has 15 residues. The germline V gene has CDR1 SGHTA and CDR2 FQGNSA. Unmatched junction bases numbered 3, after V lost 3 bases and J lost 2 bases. The CDR3 is CASSFSGGTYNEQFF. The CDR3, as DNA: TGTGCCAGCAGCTTCAGCGGGGGAACCTACAATGAGCAGTTCTTC.

The gene calls are TRBV7-9 and TRBJ2-3; TRBD2 aligns across 13 bases. The CDR3 runs 16 residues. J was trimmed by 1 base and V by 5 bases; bases with no gene match: 3. Germline V gene data show CDR1 as SEHNR and CDR2 as FQNEAQ (reference sequence). This CDR3 reads CASSPGTSGGTDTQYF. The CDR3 DNA reads TGTGCCAGCAGCCCCGGGACTAGCGGGGGCACAGATACGCAGTATTTT.

CDR3 protein: CASSVGAGVMSYEQYF. CDR3 sequence (DNA): TGTGCCAGCAGCGTGGGGGCGGGAGTCATGTCCTACGAGCAGTACTTC. The rearrangement uses TRBV9 and TRBJ2-7; tentatively, D is TRBD2 (7 bases). Trimming removed 2 bases at V and 1 base at J, with 16 bases between. The germline V gene encodes CDR1 SGDLS and CDR2 YYNGEE. The CDR3 extends over 16 amino acids.

This chain joins TRBV28 and TRBJ2-5; 12 nucleotides align to TRBD1. CDR1 is MDHEN and CDR2 is SYDVKM in the germline V gene. This CDR3 comprises 15 residues. V dropped 5 bases and J dropped 5; count of bases not matched to a gene: 6. In nucleotides, the CDR3 is TGTGCCAGCAGTCTCGGGACAGGGGGCGGGGAGACCCAGTACTTC. Amino acids: CASSLGTGGGETQYF.

J is TRBJ2-5 and V is TRBV14; 7 bases match TRBD1. This CDR3 has 16 residues. Trimming at V came to 2 bases and at J to 7 bases, leaving 13 bases not matched to a gene. CDR1 is SGHDN and CDR2 is FVKESK in the germline V gene. This chain's CDR3 is CASSQMETGWGWTQYF. The CDR3 DNA reads TGTGCCAGCAGCCAAATGGAGACAGGGTGGGGATGGACCCAGTACTTC.

This chain uses TRBV7-3 with TRBJ2-5; tentative D call: TRBD1 (6 bases). Germline V gives CDR1 SGHTA, CDR2 FQGTGA. The CDR3 totals 14 residues. V lost 2 bases and J lost 4, with 11 bases in between. The CDR3 DNA sequence: TGTGCCAGCAGCTTACAGGGGTTTGGAGAGACCCAGTACTTC. Its translation is CASSLQGFGETQYF.

This chain uses TRBV7-9 with TRBJ1-4; a possible D gene is TRBD1 (6 bases). CDR3 size: 15 residues. Trimming left V 5 bases short and J 5 bases short, with 15 bases between. CDR1 SEHNR and CDR2 FQNEAQ come from the germline V gene (reference sequence). The CDR3 region has the DNA TGTGCCAGCAGCCGCGCAGGGGACCCGAATGAAAAACTGTTTTTT. Amino acid sequence: CASSRAGDPNEKLFF.

The rearrangement uses TRBV18 and TRBJ1-1; D perhaps matches TRBD1 (5 bases). V lost 4 bases to trimming and J lost 11 bases, with 20 bases between them. CDR1 is KGHSH and CDR2 is LQKENI in the germline V gene. This CDR3 contains 14 residues. CDR3 in amino acids: CASSLGQDSLEAFF. Here the CDR3 DNA reads TGTGCCAGCTCACTCGGACAAGACTCGCTAGAGGCTTTCTTT.

The chain carries TRBV11-3 and TRBJ1-2; TRBD1 matches at 9 bases. Germline assignment: CDR1 SGHNT and CDR2 YENEEA. The CDR3 consists of 16 residues. Trimming cost V 1 base and J 6 bases; bases outside gene matches: 9. The CDR3 sequence: CASSLAQDRGLHGYTF. DNA for the CDR3: TGTGCCAGCAGCTTAGCCCAGGACAGGGGTCTCCATGGCTACACCTTC.

The rearrangement uses TRBV7-9 and TRBJ2-3, with TRBD1 as a possible D gene (5 bases). Trimming pared 3 bases from V and 7 bases from J, leaving 14 bases between. Germline lookup yields CDR1 SEHNR and CDR2 FQNEAQ (reference sequence). The CDR3 runs to 14 residues. CDR3 sequence reads: CASSLDVGVNTQYF. The CDR3, as DNA: TGTGCCAGCAGCTTGGACGTAGGGGTGAATACGCAGTATTTT.

This clone has only a few counts. The rearrangement links TRBV7-2 to TRBJ2-7; TRBD1 might be the D (6 bases). The germline CDR1 and CDR2 sequences are SGHTA and FQGNSA. CDR3 size: 18 residues. V was trimmed by 0 bases and J by 2 bases, leaving 20 bases between them. The CDR3 here is CASSLAPGQTRSAYEQYF. CDR3 nucleotides: TGTGCCAGCAGCTTAGCCCCGGGACAAACCAGGTCTGCCTACGAGCAGTACTTC.

The gene calls are TRBV25-1 and TRBJ2-7, with D unresolved. This CDR3 is 16 amino acids long. The V gene's germline CDR1 is MGHDK and CDR2 SYGVNS. V was clipped by 3 bases and J by 1 base, with 16 bases between them. The CDR3 protein is CASSDLNTVRSYEQYF. CDR3 in DNA: TGTGCCAGCAGTGACCTTAATACAGTCCGGTCCTACGAGCAGTACTTC.

The rearrangement joins TRBV14 to TRBJ2-2; 7 bases align to TRBD1. CDR1 and CDR2 (germline): SGHDN, FVKESK. The junction had 6 bases not matched to a gene; V was cut back by 4 bases and J by 7 bases. This CDR3 is 14 amino acids long. The CDR3 sequence: CASSRLQGFGELFF. The DNA for the CDR3 is TGTGCCAGCAGCCGCCTACAGGGGTTCGGGGAGCTGTTTTTT.

The genes are TRBV6-1 and TRBJ2-5; unclear D gene. CDR3 length: 12 amino acids. Looked up from germline, CDR1 is MNHNS and CDR2 is SASEGT. Trimming removed 7 bases at V and 4 bases at J, with 10 bases between. CDR3 region: CASTNSIETQYF. The CDR3 DNA is TGTGCCAGCACGAACTCTATAGAGACCCAGTACTTC.

The V call is TRBV10-2, the J call TRBJ2-1; 12 nucleotides align to TRBD2. V dropped 2 bases and J dropped 4; count of bases not matched to a gene: 9. Germline CDR1 is WSHSY and CDR2 is SAAADI. This CDR3 region has 18 residues. The CDR3, as DNA: TGCGCCAGCAGTGAGACTAGCGGGAGGCTTTTGATGTACAATGAGCAGTTCTTC. Translating it yields CASSETSGRLLMYNEQFF.

This clone was seen a few times. Relative to the germline gene, one junction end is altered; a read error may explain this. The rearrangement uses TRBV6-1 and TRBJ1-2, with 7 bases identical to TRBD1. The CDR3 runs to 14 residues. Germline V gene data show CDR1 as MNHNS and CDR2 as SASEGT. The CDR3 protein is CASREGGGDYGYTF. The CDR3 coding sequence is TGTGCCAGCAGGGAAGGGGGCGGAGACTATGGCTACACCTTC.

The chain employs TRBV11-2 and TRBJ2-5, with TRBD2 identical over 8 bases. V trimming: 4 bases; J trimming: 2 bases; junction bases outside the gene matches: 3. The CDR3 runs 14 residues. The germline CDR1 and CDR2 sequences are SGHAT and FQNNGV. CDR3 nucleotide sequence: TGTGCCAGCAGCTCGGGGACTAGGCAAGAGACCCAGTACTTC. Translating it yields CASSSGTRQETQYF.

The chain has TRBV10-3 and TRBJ1-5; D possibly corresponds to TRBD1 (6 bases). The germline V and J ends were trimmed by 3 bases and 5 bases, with 11 bases remaining between them. The CDR3 consists of 14 residues. Looked up from germline, CDR1 is ENHRY and CDR2 is SYGVKD. The CDR3 nucleotides read TGTGCCATCAGTGATGGGACATCCCATCAGCCCCAGCATTTT. This encodes CAISDGTSHQPQHF.

The chain employs TRBV7-9 and TRBJ2-7, with D possibly TRBD2 on 6 matching bases. The CDR3 covers 12 residues. V lost 5 bases and J 5 bases, leaving 10 bases between the germline ends. Germline V gene sequence: CDR1 SEHNR, CDR2 FQNEAQ (reference sequence). The CDR3 loop reads CASSPWGDEQYF. The CDR3 DNA follows: TGTGCCAGCAGCCCTTGGGGGGACGAGCAGTACTTC.

This chain joins TRBV5-6 and TRBJ2-7; tentative D call: TRBD1 (5 bases). The CDR3 has 15 residues. Trimming removed 0 bases at V and 9 bases at J, with 19 bases between. CDR1 and CDR2 from the germline V gene are SGHDT and YYEEEE. In DNA form, the CDR3 reads TGTGCCAGCAGCTTGGACCAGGGTTCCTTCTATGTGCAGTACTTC. Its protein is CASSLDQGSFYVQYF.